This entry features one T cell receptor beta chain sequence. These data belong to a study of blood T cell repertoires in COVID-19. V dropped 1 base and J dropped 2; count of bases not matched to a gene: 4. CDR1 and CDR2 from the germline V gene are LGHDT and YNNKEL (reference sequence). CDR3 size: 15 residues. The data were produced by immunoSEQ multiplex PCR, yet TCRdb's version contains in-frame clones alone and is incomplete. The repertoire has 130,000 or so clones, 60% to 85% of them found once; the top ten carry approximately 16%. Input material: peripheral blood. The V gene is TRBV3-1 (or the pseudogene TRBV3-2), the J gene TRBJ1-2; 7 bases agree with TRBD1. This sequence was found in a man aged 50-60 years with acute or convalescent COVID-19. The CDR3 loop is CASSQATGRNYGYTF. The CDR3 region has the DNA TGTGCCAGCAGCCAAGCGACAGGGAGGAACTATGGCTACACCTTC.